The clone carrying this TCR beta chain was found a few times. Germline CDR1 is SEHNR and CDR2 is FQNEAQ (reference sequence). The V end lost 1 base, the J end lost 0 bases, and 16 bases lay between the germline ends. The CDR3 has 17 residues. Some clones are missing from TCRdb's copy, which holds only in-frame ones; the method was immunoSEQ multiplex PCR. The sample carries over 35,000 clones, roughly nine tenths recorded once. This specimen comes from a study of T cell changes during pregnancy in multiple sclerosis. This chain joins TRBV7-9 and TRBJ2-7, with D possibly being TRBD2 (6 bases). The TCR sequence derives from a female donor with multiple sclerosis, enrolled in a pregnancy study. The source material was CD4+ T cells from peripheral blood mononuclear cells, sampled after pregnancy. CDR3 sequence: CASSLGAGTVSSYEQYF. As DNA, the CDR3 is TGTGCCAGCAGCTTAGGGGCGGGGACTGTTAGCTCCTACGAGCAGTACTTC.